These T cell receptor beta chains were read from a single sample in a study of technical replicates of blood from a handful of donors. Only in-frame clones appear in the TCRdb table, and some are missing; sequencing was by immunoSEQ multiplex PCR. The table records 65,000 to 75,000 clones, more than 75% of them present only once. Sequencing input: PBMCs. These receptors were obtained from a human donor in good health. Some clones in this sample may be carry-over from other donors' samples. Each CDR3 is given with its conserved first and last residue. The order of the fields is V gene, clone size, D gene, J gene, CDR3 protein, CDR3 DNA. A D gene is named only where the DNA matches it firmly. Clone size is shown for a subset of rows, as once, few, many or a class of expanded clone.

TRBV7-2	-	-	TRBJ2-5	CASSLAGSRETQYF	TGTGCCAGCAGCTTAGCGGGCTCCAGGGAGACCCAGTACTTC
TRBV30	-	-	TRBJ2-5	CAWSVLRETQYF	TGTGCCTGGAGTGTACTCCGAGAGACCCAGTACTTC
TRBV7-6	-	-	TRBJ2-3	CASSSGRGGTQYF	TGTGCCAGCAGCTCAGGGCGGGGAGGTACGCAGTATTTT
TRBV7-3	-	TRBD2	TRBJ2-6	CASSPGRGLAGTGANVLTF	TGTGCCAGCAGCCCCGGGAGGGGACTAGCGGGGACTGGGGCCAACGTCCTGACTTTC
TRBV9	-	TRBD2	TRBJ2-1	CASSARLAGYNEQFF	TGTGCCAGCAGCGCCCGACTAGCGGGGTACAATGAGCAGTTCTTC
TRBV5-6	-	TRBD2	TRBJ2-1	CASSLFGTSVYNEQFF	TGTGCCAGCAGCTTGTTCGGGACTAGCGTATACAATGAGCAGTTCTTC
TRBV19	-	-	TRBJ1-3	CASSTGAGNTIYF	TGTGCCAGTAGTACGGGGGCTGGAAACACCATATATTTT
TRBV27	-	-	TRBJ1-5	CASSARSGGHQPQHF	TGTGCCAGCAGTGCTCGGTCGGGGGGGCATCAGCCCCAGCATTTT
TRBV13	-	-	TRBJ2-3	CASSSFYVEDTQYF	TGTGCCAGCAGCTCTTTCTATGTCGAGGATACGCAGTATTTT
TRBV9	-	-	TRBJ2-1	CASSPPHTTYSYNEQFF	TGTGCCAGCAGCCCCCCACATACTACCTACTCCTACAATGAGCAGTTCTTC
TRBV7-2	once	-	TRBJ1-1	CASSLESAQGAFF	TGTGCCAGCAGCTTAGAATCGGCCCAGGGAGCTTTCTTT
TRBV10-3	-	TRBD1	TRBJ1-4	CATRKDRGPEKLFF	TGTGCCACCCGTAAGGACAGGGGACCCGAAAAACTGTTTTTT
TRBV9	-	-	TRBJ1-5	CASSVGGAGQPQHF	TGTGCCAGCAGCGTAGGGGGCGCAGGTCAGCCCCAGCATTTT
TRBV10-3	-	-	TRBJ1-6	CAISYGTPNSPLHF	TGTGCCATCAGTTACGGGACTCCTAATTCACCCCTCCACTTT
TRBV21-1	-	-	TRBJ1-2	CASRRDSRGGYTF	TGTGCCAGCAGAAGGGACAGCCGAGGGGGCTACACCTTC
TRBV19	-	-	TRBJ2-5	CASSTRTLQETQYF	TGTGCCAGTAGTACCCGGACACTCCAAGAGACCCAGTACTTC
TRBV2	-	-	TRBJ1-4	CASIRGSIGEKLFF	TGTGCCAGCATCAGGGGCTCCATCGGCGAAAAACTGTTTTTT
TRBV10-3	-	TRBD1	TRBJ2-7	CAISAAGTDYEQYF	TGTGCCATCAGTGCCGCCGGGACAGACTACGAGCAGTACTTC
TRBV5-1	once	TRBD2	TRBJ2-3	CASSPGTSGGASDTQYF	TGCGCCAGCAGCCCGGGGACTAGCGGGGGGGCGTCAGATACGCAGTATTTT
TRBV11-2	-	TRBD1	TRBJ2-6	CASSPVEGAPGANVLTF	TGTGCCAGCAGCCCCGTTGAGGGGGCGCCTGGGGCCAACGTCCTGACTTTC
TRBV5-1	-	-	TRBJ2-5	CASSLRDITETQYF	TGCGCCAGCAGCTTACGGGACATAACTGAGACCCAGTACTTC
TRBV19	few	-	TRBJ1-6	CASSMSVKNSYNSPLHF	TGTGCCAGTAGTATGTCGGTCAAGAACTCCTATAATTCACCCCTCCACTTT
TRBV6-5	-	TRBD2	TRBJ2-7	CASSGSGAGDHEQYF	TGTGCCAGCAGCGGTTCGGGCGCGGGAGACCACGAGCAGTACTTC
TRBV19	-	-	TRBJ2-6	CASTAGANVLTF	TGTGCCAGTACGGCTGGGGCCAACGTCCTGACTTTC
TRBV4-2	-	-	TRBJ1-5	CASSQDKGRRDQPQHF	TGTGCCAGCAGCCAAGATAAGGGCAGGAGGGATCAGCCCCAGCATTTT
TRBV13	few	-	TRBJ2-7	CASSPLGESPSYEQYF	TGTGCCAGCAGCCCCCTAGGGGAAAGCCCCTCCTACGAGCAGTACTTC
TRBV2	-	-	TRBJ2-2	CASLTFTTGELFF	TGTGCCAGCCTTACATTCACGACCGGGGAGCTGTTTTTT
TRBV18	-	-	TRBJ2-3	CASSPLFGTTDTQYF	TGTGCCAGCTCACCACTGTTTGGGACTACAGATACGCAGTATTTT